A selection of T cell receptor beta chains follows, all from one sample in a study of vaccination and CD4 T cells after COVID-19. A single record per CDR3 protein comes from TCRdb applying MiXCR to the PCR reads. The profile shows about 18,000 distinct CDR3 sequences, roughly 50% of them singletons. Their antigens remain unidentified. The source material was CD4+ T cells from blood, cultured in vitro, sampled before SARS-CoV-2 vaccination. The receptors here all came from a human donor who had recovered from COVID-19. The CDR3 runs from the conserved cysteine through the conserved F or W. Fields, in order: D gene, V gene, clone size, J gene, CDR3 protein, CDR3 DNA. A D gene is named only where the DNA matches it firmly. The size field is filled for only some rows; it gives once, few, many or a size class.

>.|TRBV20-1|.|TRBJ2-1
CSARDRFGYNEQFF
TGCAGTGCTAGAGATCGGTTCGGGTACAATGAGCAGTTCTTC
>.|TRBV6-1|few|TRBJ1-4
CASSTHREVTNEKLFF
TGTGCCAGCAGTACTCACCGGGAGGTAACTAATGAAAAACTGTTTTTT
>.|TRBV20-1|few|TRBJ1-5
CSARESPLDQHF
TGCAGTGCTAGAGAAAGTCCCCTGGACCAGCATTTT
>.|TRBV4-3|.|TRBJ1-4
CASSQDLLGEKLFF
TGCGCCAGCAGCCAAGATCTCCTTGGTGAAAAACTGTTTTTT
>TRBD1|TRBV20-1|.|TRBJ1-5
CSAGTGQLYSNQPQHF
TGCAGTGCCGGCACGGGACAGCTTTATAGCAATCAGCCCCAGCATTTT
>TRBD1|TRBV5-4|.|TRBJ2-5
CASSSETGVQETQYF
TGTGCCAGCAGCTCGGAGACAGGGGTCCAAGAGACCCAGTACTTC
>.|TRBV6-1|few|TRBJ2-1
CASTRAGAEQFF
TGTGCCAGCACCAGGGCCGGTGCTGAGCAGTTCTTC
>TRBD2|TRBV6-1|few|TRBJ2-5
CASSGAWWGGPQETQYF
TGTGCCAGCAGTGGCGCCTGGTGGGGGGGACCCCAAGAGACCCAGTACTTC
>.|TRBV4-2|.|TRBJ2-7
CASSQEYSEPFYEQYF
TGTGCCAGCAGCCAAGAGTACAGCGAGCCCTTCTACGAGCAGTACTTC
>TRBD2|TRBV27|few|TRBJ2-1
CASSYLGRGRRRDEQFF
TGTGCCAGCAGTTACCTCGGGAGGGGGAGACGGAGGGATGAGCAGTTCTTC
>.|TRBV10-3|.|TRBJ2-6
CAILGSTGANVLTF
TGTGCCATCCTGGGGTCTACTGGGGCCAACGTCCTGACTTTC
>.|TRBV20-1|few|TRBJ2-5
CSARDLGATQYF
TGCAGTGCTAGGGACCTTGGGGCGACCCAGTACTTC
>TRBD1|TRBV7-9|.|TRBJ2-1
CASSFIRKTGGGQFF
TGTGCCAGCAGCTTCATCAGAAAAACAGGGGGCGGACAGTTCTTC
>TRBD1|TRBV6-1|.|TRBJ1-1
CASSPLDRLNTEAFF
TGTGCCAGCAGCCCTCTGGACAGGCTGAACACTGAAGCTTTCTTT
>.|TRBV4-3|.|TRBJ1-6
CASSLQQGSYNSPLHF
TGCGCCAGCAGCCTACAACAGGGTTCCTATAATTCACCCCTCCACTTT
>.|TRBV2|.|TRBJ1-1
CATSVQPNTEAFF
TGTGCCACCAGTGTACAGCCTAACACTGAAGCTTTCTTT
>.|TRBV28|.|TRBJ2-5
CASRPYGETQYF
TGTGCCAGCAGACCTTATGGGGAGACCCAGTACTTC
>.|TRBV20-1|.|TRBJ2-1
CSAPPLKNEQFF
TGCAGTGCCCCCCCCCTTAAGAATGAGCAGTTCTTC
>TRBD2|TRBV6-2/TRBV6-3|once|TRBJ2-1
CASRNRDYQYNEQFF
TGTGCCAGCAGGAACCGGGACTACCAATACAATGAGCAGTTCTTC
>TRBD2|TRBV2|.|TRBJ2-5
CASKLAGPQETQYF
TGTGCCAGCAAGCTAGCGGGTCCCCAAGAGACCCAGTACTTC
>TRBD1|TRBV20-1|.|TRBJ1-5
CSAPGTGKYQPQHF
TGCAGTGCCCCCGGGACAGGGAAGTATCAGCCCCAGCATTTT
>TRBD2|TRBV20-1|.|TRBJ2-5
CSARDGREYGETQYF
TGCAGTGCTAGAGATGGGCGGGAGTATGGAGAGACCCAGTACTTC
>.|TRBV21-1|few|TRBJ1-5
CASRLPRVGGSNQPQHF
TGTGCCAGCAGGCTTCCCAGGGTCGGAGGAAGCAATCAGCCCCAGCATTTT
>.|TRBV7-9|.|TRBJ1-3
CASSLEGNTIYF
TGTGCCAGCAGCTTAGAGGGGAACACCATATATTTT
>.|TRBV5-1|.|TRBJ1-6
CASSRTVDNSPLHF
TGCGCCAGCAGCCGGACAGTAGATAATTCACCCCTCCACTTT
>.|TRBV2|few|TRBJ1-5
CASKQGWSNQPQHF
TGTGCCAGCAAACAGGGTTGGAGCAATCAGCCCCAGCATTTT
>.|TRBV7-3|once|TRBJ1-3
CASSLTGSGNTIYF
TGTGCCAGCAGCTTAACAGGGAGTGGAAACACCATATATTTT
>.|TRBV6-1|.|TRBJ2-1
CASSGSSRLRNEQFF
TGTGCCAGCAGTGGGAGTAGCCGCCTGAGGAATGAGCAGTTCTTC
>TRBD2|TRBV7-3|.|TRBJ2-2
CASSSASGSGELFF
TGTGCCAGCAGCTCCGCTAGCGGGAGTGGGGAGCTGTTTTTT
>TRBD2|TRBV7-9|.|TRBJ2-1
CATFRSLGGEHNEQFF
TGTGCCACCTTCCGATCCCTCGGGGGGGAGCACAATGAGCAGTTCTTC
>TRBD1|TRBV19|.|TRBJ2-7
CASSSRWTGPHEQYF
TGTGCCAGTAGTAGCCGCTGGACAGGGCCCCACGAGCAGTACTTC
>.|TRBV5-1|.|TRBJ1-6
CASTTGGRDNSPLHF
TGCGCCAGCACCACTGGGGGGAGAGATAATTCACCCCTCCACTTT
>TRBD1|TRBV10-3|.|TRBJ2-1
CACRGLGNEQFF
TGTGCCTGCAGGGGGCTCGGGAATGAGCAGTTCTTC
>.|TRBV19|.|TRBJ2-4
CASSTIQGSKNIQYF
TGTGCCAGTAGTACTATACAGGGTTCCAAAAACATTCAGTACTTC
>.|TRBV10-3|.|TRBJ1-1
CAISEYSAQEAFF
TGTGCCATCAGTGAGTACTCAGCCCAAGAAGCTTTCTTT
>TRBD2|TRBV7-2|.|TRBJ2-1
CASTINGCYQLAGVFMGEQFF
TGTGCCAGCACCATAAACGGGTGCTACCAACTAGCGGGAGTCTTTATGGGTGAGCAGTTCTTC
>TRBD1|TRBV20-1|few|TRBJ1-5
CSARDTRGGHQPQHF
TGCAGTGCTAGAGACACCAGGGGGGGGCACCAGCCCCAGCATTTT
>.|TRBV2|.|TRBJ1-6
CASSASQVPGSPLHF
TGTGCCAGCAGTGCGTCCCAGGTCCCTGGGTCACCCCTCCACTTT
>TRBD1|TRBV6-2/TRBV6-3|once|TRBJ2-7
CASSYSTGVSEQYF
TGTGCCAGCAGTTACTCGACAGGGGTAAGCGAGCAGTACTTC
>TRBD1|TRBV6-5|.|TRBJ1-4
CASSFTPFSGTGEKLFF
TGTGCCAGCAGTTTTACCCCCTTTTCCGGGACAGGGGAAAAACTGTTTTTT
>TRBD2|TRBV2|.|TRBJ2-7
CASRSGVGEQYF
TGTGCCAGCAGGAGCGGGGTGGGCGAGCAGTACTTC
>.|TRBV15|few|TRBJ1-5
CATSREGRHNQPQHF
TGTGCCACCAGCAGAGAGGGACGGCACAATCAGCCCCAGCATTTT
>.|TRBV28|.|TRBJ1-4
CASSGGAREKLFF
TGTGCCAGCAGTGGGGGGGCCAGGGAAAAACTGTTTTTT